A single sample gave rise to the 18 T cell receptor beta chains below, sequenced in a study of response to subunit inactivated influenza vaccine. TCRdb re-derived calls from the RT-PCR reads in MiXCR, one entry per CDR3 protein. The data contain around 580,000 distinct CDR3 sequences, 12% of them singletons. The material sequenced was PBMCs from blood, taken on the day of vaccination. Receptors were obtained from a man between 50 and 59 years old who received an inactivated influenza vaccine.

This clonotype was found a few times. V usage is TRBV6-2 or TRBV6-3 and J usage is TRBJ1-5; D call uncertain. CDR3 size: 15 residues. Looked up from germline, CDR1 is MNHEY and CDR2 is SVGEGT. V lost 2 bases to trimming and J lost 11 bases, with 19 bases between them. CDR3 sequence: CASSYPPYGPSAQHF. Written as DNA, the CDR3 is TGTGCCAGCAGTTACCCCCCTTACGGGCCCTCAGCCCAGCATTTT.

This clonotype was seen many times. The chain has TRBV6-5 and TRBJ2-7, with no clear D. CDR1 and CDR2 (germline): MNHEY, SVGAGI. CDR3 size: 11 residues. V lost 6 bases to trimming and J lost 3 bases, with 6 bases between them. The CDR3 reads CASRTGYEQYF. CDR3 nucleotides: TGTGCCAGCAGAACTGGCTACGAGCAGTACTTC.

At least ten counts were recorded for this clonotype. The J gene is TRBJ2-4, the V gene TRBV7-2; weak D call: TRBD2 (6 bases). The CDR3 has 14 residues. V was trimmed by 5 bases and J by 9 bases, leaving 17 bases between them. From germline, CDR1 is SGHTA and CDR2 FQGNSA. In nucleotides, the CDR3 is TGTGCCAGCAGCCCCAGCCCCGGGGAGGTCATTCAGTACTTC. Protein product: CASSPSPGEVIQYF.

The CDR3 DNA follows: TGCGCCAGCAGCCCCTCCGGACAGGTAGACTCCTACAATGAGCAGTTCTTC. It is translated as CASSPSGQVDSYNEQFF. This rearrangement joins TRBV5-1 to TRBJ2-1; 7 bases agree with TRBD1. J lost 0 bases, V lost 4 bases, and 10 bases had no gene match. The length of the CDR3 is 17 residues. Germline V lookup: CDR1 SGHRS, CDR2 YFSETQ.

Of note for this clonotype: Given a much more abundant clone one base away, this may be a read error. The CDR3 end shows no conserved phenylalanine or tryptophan, and so a read error is likely. In DNA form, the CDR3 reads TGTGCCAGCAGTGAAGGCAGGGGGGTACAAGAGACCCAGTACCTC. The encoded protein is CASSEGRGVQETQYL. This rearrangement joins TRBV2 to TRBJ2-5, with D maybe TRBD1 (7 bases). V lost 1 base and J lost 2, with 11 bases in between. CDR3 length: 15 residues. The germline V gene encodes CDR1 SNHLY and CDR2 FYNNEI.

The genes are TRBV12-3 or TRBV12-4 and TRBJ1-5, with D hard to call. V lost 1 base to trimming and J lost 6 bases, with 13 bases between them. The CDR3 runs 15 residues. CDR3 region: CASSLEPVRAQPQHF. Written as DNA, the CDR3 is TGTGCCAGCAGTTTAGAGCCAGTGCGTGCTCAGCCCCAGCATTTT.

This clonotype came up many times. This chain joins TRBV20-1 and TRBJ2-7; D is perhaps TRBD2 (5 bases). CDR1 and CDR2 (germline): DFQATT, SNEGSKA (reference sequence). This CDR3 is 12 amino acids long. V was trimmed by 2 bases and J by 0 bases, leaving 5 bases between them. CDR3 coding DNA: TGCAGTGCTAGACTAGCCTCCTACGAGCAGTACTTC. Its translation: CSARLASYEQYF.

This clonotype came up a few times. This chain joins TRBV30 and TRBJ2-1, with D perhaps TRBD2 (5 bases). The germline gives CDR1 GTSNPN, CDR2 SVGIG (reference sequence). With 0 bases removed from V and 9 bases from J, the gap between germline ends came to 9 bases. This CDR3 contains 12 residues. The CDR3 is CAWSVGGAEQFF. DNA for the CDR3: TGTGCCTGGAGTGTTGGAGGCGCTGAGCAGTTCTTC.

This clonotype was counted only a few times. The J gene is TRBJ2-5, the V gene TRBV29-1; D possibly corresponds to TRBD2 (6 bases). Trimming pared 4 bases from V and 3 bases from J, leaving 21 bases between. The CDR3 is 16 amino acids. Germline CDR1 SQVTM, CDR2 ANQGSEA. This CDR3 reads CSVGPGYGEEKETQYF. For the CDR3, the DNA is TGCAGCGTTGGGCCAGGGTACGGGGAGGAAAAAGAGACCCAGTACTTC.

A few counts support this clonotype. V gene TRBV7-2 combines with J gene TRBJ2-3; 10 bases align to TRBD2. The V gene's germline CDR1 is SGHTA and CDR2 FQGNSA. The CDR3 totals 16 residues. V shed 2 bases, J shed 1 base, and the junction held 3 bases outside the gene matches. The chain's CDR3 is CASSLKLAGGTDTQYF. The CDR3, as DNA: TGTGCCAGCAGCTTAAAGCTAGCGGGAGGCACAGATACGCAGTATTTT.

This clonotype turned up a few times. The chain joins TRBV12-3 or TRBV12-4 to TRBJ2-1; 14 bases are a match to TRBD2. The ends lost 5 bases at V and 5 bases at J; junction bases unmatched: 8. The CDR3 sequence is 17 residues long. CDR3 sequence reads: CASSPRLAGGPDNEQFF. The CDR3 DNA reads as TGTGCCAGCAGTCCCCGACTAGCGGGAGGGCCGGACAATGAGCAGTTCTTC.

This clonotype was seen many times. The CDR3 sequence: CASSLGGGHGTEAFF. Here the CDR3 DNA reads TGTGCCAGCAGTTTGGGCGGGGGGCATGGGACTGAAGCTTTCTTT. The chain uses TRBV12-3 or TRBV12-4 and TRBJ1-1, with D possibly TRBD1 on 6 matching bases. Between the trimmed V and J ends, which lost 3 bases and 5 bases, there was a span of 16 bases. The CDR3 runs to 15 residues.

About this clonotype itself: One junction end does not reproduce the germline sequence, and a read error may be involved. The chain carries TRBV12-3 or TRBV12-4 and TRBJ2-5; a weak D match, TRBD2 (5 bases). CDR3 length: 16 residues. The CDR3 bases are TGCACCAGCAGTTTAGCGCCCCGTGGGCCTGGGGAGACCCAGTACTTC. Translation: CTSSLAPRGPGETQYF.

This clonotype showed up just a few times. V is TRBV5-1 and J is TRBJ2-1, with 11 positions matching TRBD1. The CDR3 spans 15 residues. V lost 4 bases, J lost 7 bases, and 7 bases stayed unmatched. The germline gives CDR1 SGHRS, CDR2 YFSETQ. The DNA for the CDR3 is TGCGCCAGCAGCCCGGGACAGGGGGGGAATAATGAGCAGTTCTTC. Translating gives CASSPGQGGNNEQFF.

This clonotype was counted many times. The V and J genes are TRBV28 and TRBJ2-2, with unresolved D. The CDR3 extends over 14 amino acids. The germline V gene has CDR1 MDHEN and CDR2 SYDVKM. Trimming took off 8 bases at V and 6 bases at J, with 16 bases between the two ends. For the CDR3, the DNA is TGTGCCAGCCGCTATTCATCACTTGCCGGGGAGCTGTTTTTT. Protein sequence: CASRYSSLAGELFF.

A few counts support this clonotype. This chain uses TRBV27 with TRBJ1-1; D is possibly TRBD1 (5 bases). The CDR3 totals 14 residues. Per germline, CDR1 MNHEY and CDR2 SMNVEV (reference sequence). With 7 bases removed from V and 0 bases from J, the gap between germline ends came to 12 bases. The CDR3 sequence: CASIGGLVNTEAFF. CDR3 nucleotides: TGTGCCAGCATCGGGGGGTTGGTGAACACTGAAGCTTTCTTT.

CDR3 in DNA: TGTGCCAGCAGCGGCTGGGGGGAGGGTACGGCTTATGAGCAGTTCTTC. As protein: CASSGWGEGTAYEQFF. The chain combines TRBV6-2 or TRBV6-3 with TRBJ2-1; 7 bases are shared with TRBD2. V dropped 6 bases and J dropped 8; count of bases not matched to a gene: 16. Germline V gene data show CDR1 as MNHEY and CDR2 as SVGEGT. This CDR3 spans 16 amino acids.

The table lists this clonotype with a few counts. V usage is TRBV7-9 and J usage is TRBJ2-3; TRBD1 is a possible D gene (8 bases). The germline V gene has CDR1 SEHNR and CDR2 FQNEAQ (reference sequence). V was shortened by 5 bases and J by 3 bases, with 18 bases between the two germline ends. This CDR3 region has 16 residues. DNA for the CDR3: TGTGCCAGCAGCCAGGGCGACAGGGGAGGGACAGATACGCAGTATTTT. Translation gives CASSQGDRGGTDTQYF.